The T cell receptor beta chain under discussion was sequenced for a study of T cell clonality in common variable immunodeficiency. With 8 bases clipped from V and 8 bases from J, the junction kept 19 bases outside the gene matches. Germline CDR1 is DFQATT and CDR2 is SNEGSKA (reference sequence). The CDR3 length is 16 residues. Data came from immunoSEQ multiplex PCR; TCRdb stores just in-frame clones and leaves some out. Recorded here are some 50,000 clones, with no singletons, and the ten leading clones hold about 1.7%. Study-level results: Repertoire-complication correlations in CVID were limited by patient heterogeneity. Fewer TCRbeta clones were shared among CVID subjects than controls.

Details on this clone: Its antigen is as yet unknown. Sequencing ends 3 residues short of the CDR3 end; the germline J gene provides the rest. This specimen includes other DNA sequences encoding the same CDR3.

This TCR derives from a person aged 18-70 years in good health. V is TRBV20-1 and J is TRBJ2-1; 9 positions agree with TRBD2. The sample comprised peripheral blood mononuclear cells. The CDR3 DNA, read in part, is TGCAGTCCGTTAGGCGGGGGGGCTAGCGGGAAACATGAG. This sequence encodes CSPLGGGASGKHE. The entire CDR3 sequence reads CSPLGGGASGKHEQFF.